This T cell receptor beta chain was captured by sequencing in a study of beta chain features in type 1 diabetes. The germline gives CDR1 SGHRS, CDR2 YFSETQ. This CDR3 has 13 amino acids. The isolated RNA, all of it, was reverse transcribed, so expressed TCRB transcripts were what got sequenced. Method: immunoSEQ multiplex PCR; TCRdb's copy keeps in-frame clones and lacks some. The data show about 350,000 clones, around a fifth seen once. With respect to this clone: At one boundary the junction diverges from the germline segment, which might be a read error.

Isolation of CD4+ naive, central memory, regulatory and stem cell-like memory cells was achieved by sorting via CD45RO/CCR7/CD25/CD127/CD95/CD27. Specimen: naive CD4+ T cells from blood. This clonotype was obtained from a woman under 30 in good health. The chain carries TRBV5-1 and TRBJ2-7; 7 nucleotides line up with TRBD2. The chain's CDR3 is CASSLAAGVTPFF. DNA for the CDR3: TGCGCCAGCAGCTTGGCCGCGGGGGTGACCCCTTTCTTC.